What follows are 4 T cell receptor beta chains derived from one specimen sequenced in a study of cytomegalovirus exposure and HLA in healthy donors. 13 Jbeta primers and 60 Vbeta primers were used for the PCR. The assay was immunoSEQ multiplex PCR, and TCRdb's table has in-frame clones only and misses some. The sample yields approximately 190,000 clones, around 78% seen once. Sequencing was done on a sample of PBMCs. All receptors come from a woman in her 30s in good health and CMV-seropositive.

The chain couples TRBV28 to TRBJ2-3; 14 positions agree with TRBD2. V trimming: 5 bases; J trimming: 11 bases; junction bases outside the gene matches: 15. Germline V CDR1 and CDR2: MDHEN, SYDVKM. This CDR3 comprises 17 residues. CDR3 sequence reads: CASSTRLAGGPTLGQYF. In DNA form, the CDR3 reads TGTGCCAGCAGTACGCGACTAGCGGGGGGGCCAACTCTTGGGCAGTATTTT.

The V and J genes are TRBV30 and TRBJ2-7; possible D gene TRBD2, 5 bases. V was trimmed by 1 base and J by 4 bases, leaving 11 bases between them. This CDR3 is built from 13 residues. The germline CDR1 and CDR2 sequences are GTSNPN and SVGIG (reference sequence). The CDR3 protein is CAWSGSGEYEQYF. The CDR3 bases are TGTGCCTGGAGTGGTTCCGGGGAATACGAGCAGTACTTC.

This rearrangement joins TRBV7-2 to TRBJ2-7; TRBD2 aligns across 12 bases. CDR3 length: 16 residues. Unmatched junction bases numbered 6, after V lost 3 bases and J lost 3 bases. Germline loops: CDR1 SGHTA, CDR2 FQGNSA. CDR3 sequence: CASSFTATSGGYEQYF. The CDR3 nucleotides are TGTGCCAGCAGCTTTACGGCGACTAGCGGGGGCTACGAGCAGTACTTC.

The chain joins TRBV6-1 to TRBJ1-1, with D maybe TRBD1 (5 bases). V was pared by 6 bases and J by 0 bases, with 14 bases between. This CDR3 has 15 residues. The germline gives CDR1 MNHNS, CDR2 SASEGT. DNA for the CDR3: TGTGCCAGCAGACCTACAGGTGTCATGAACACTGAAGCTTTCTTT. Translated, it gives CASRPTGVMNTEAFF.